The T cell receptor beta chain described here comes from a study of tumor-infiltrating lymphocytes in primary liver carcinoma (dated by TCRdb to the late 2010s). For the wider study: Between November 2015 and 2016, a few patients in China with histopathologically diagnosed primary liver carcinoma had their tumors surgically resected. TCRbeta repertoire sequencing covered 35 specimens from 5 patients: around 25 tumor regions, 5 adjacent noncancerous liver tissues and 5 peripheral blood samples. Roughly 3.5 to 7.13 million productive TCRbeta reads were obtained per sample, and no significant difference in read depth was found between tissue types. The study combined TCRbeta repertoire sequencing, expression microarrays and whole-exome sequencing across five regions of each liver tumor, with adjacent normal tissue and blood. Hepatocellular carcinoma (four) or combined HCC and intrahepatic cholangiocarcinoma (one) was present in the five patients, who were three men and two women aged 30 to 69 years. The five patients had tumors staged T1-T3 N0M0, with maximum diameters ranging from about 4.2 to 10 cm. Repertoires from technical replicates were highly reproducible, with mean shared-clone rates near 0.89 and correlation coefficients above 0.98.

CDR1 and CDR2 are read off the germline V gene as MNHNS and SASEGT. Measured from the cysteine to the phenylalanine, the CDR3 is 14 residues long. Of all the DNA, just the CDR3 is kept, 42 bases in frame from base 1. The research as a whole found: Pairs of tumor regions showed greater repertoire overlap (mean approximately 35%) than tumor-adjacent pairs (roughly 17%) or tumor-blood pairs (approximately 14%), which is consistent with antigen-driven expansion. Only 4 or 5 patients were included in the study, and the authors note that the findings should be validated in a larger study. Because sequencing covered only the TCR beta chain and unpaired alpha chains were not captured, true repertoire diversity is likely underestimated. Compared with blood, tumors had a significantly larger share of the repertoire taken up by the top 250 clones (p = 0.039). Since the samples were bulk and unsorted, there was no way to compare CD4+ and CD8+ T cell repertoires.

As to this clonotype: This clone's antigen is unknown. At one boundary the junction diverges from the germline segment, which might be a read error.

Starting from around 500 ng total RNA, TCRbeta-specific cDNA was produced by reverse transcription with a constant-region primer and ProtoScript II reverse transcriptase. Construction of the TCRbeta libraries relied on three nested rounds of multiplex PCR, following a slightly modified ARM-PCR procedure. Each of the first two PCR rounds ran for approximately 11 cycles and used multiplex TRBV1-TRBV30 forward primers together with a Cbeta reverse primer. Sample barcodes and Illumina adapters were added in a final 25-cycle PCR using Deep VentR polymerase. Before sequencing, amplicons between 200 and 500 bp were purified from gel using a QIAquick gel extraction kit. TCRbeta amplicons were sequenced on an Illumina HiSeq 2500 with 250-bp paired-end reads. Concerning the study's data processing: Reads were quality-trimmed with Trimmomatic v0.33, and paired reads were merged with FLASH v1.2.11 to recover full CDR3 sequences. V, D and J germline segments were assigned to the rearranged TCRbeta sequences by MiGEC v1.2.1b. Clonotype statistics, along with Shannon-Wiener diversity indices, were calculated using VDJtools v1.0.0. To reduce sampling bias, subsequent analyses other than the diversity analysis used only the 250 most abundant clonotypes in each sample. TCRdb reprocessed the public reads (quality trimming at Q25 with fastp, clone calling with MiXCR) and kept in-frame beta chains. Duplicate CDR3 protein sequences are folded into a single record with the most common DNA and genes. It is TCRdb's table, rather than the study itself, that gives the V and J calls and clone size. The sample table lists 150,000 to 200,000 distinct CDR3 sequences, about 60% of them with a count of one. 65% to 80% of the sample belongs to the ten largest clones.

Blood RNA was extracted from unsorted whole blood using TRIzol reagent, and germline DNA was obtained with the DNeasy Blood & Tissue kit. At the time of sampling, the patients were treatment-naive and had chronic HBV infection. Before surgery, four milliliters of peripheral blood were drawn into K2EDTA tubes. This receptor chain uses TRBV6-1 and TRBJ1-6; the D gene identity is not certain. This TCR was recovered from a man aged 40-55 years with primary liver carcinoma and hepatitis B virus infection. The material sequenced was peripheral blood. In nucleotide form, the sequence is TGTGCCAGCAGTCCCCAAGCGAGGAATTCAACCCTCCACTTT. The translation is CASSPQARNSTLHF.